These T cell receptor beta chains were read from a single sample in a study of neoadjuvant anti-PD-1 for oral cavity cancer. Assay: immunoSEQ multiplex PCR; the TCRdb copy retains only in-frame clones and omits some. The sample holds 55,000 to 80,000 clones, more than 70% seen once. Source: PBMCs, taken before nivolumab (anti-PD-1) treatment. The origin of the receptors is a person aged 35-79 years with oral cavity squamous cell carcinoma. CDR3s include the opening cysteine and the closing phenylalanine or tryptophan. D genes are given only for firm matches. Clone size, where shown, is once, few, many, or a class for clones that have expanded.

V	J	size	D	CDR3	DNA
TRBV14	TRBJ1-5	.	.	CASSQVGSNQPQHF	TGTGCCAGCAGCCAAGTTGGGAGCAATCAGCCCCAGCATTTT
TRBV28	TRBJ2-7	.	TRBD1	CASRTGGSQYEQYF	TGTGCCAGCAGAACAGGGGGGTCGCAGTACGAGCAGTACTTC
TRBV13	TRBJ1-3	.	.	CASSLLLNTIYF	TGTGCCAGCAGCTTACTGTTAAACACCATATATTTT
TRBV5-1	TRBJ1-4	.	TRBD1	CASSLQYGAGGEKLFF	TGCGCCAGCAGCTTGCAGTACGGTGCAGGGGGGGAAAAACTGTTTTTT
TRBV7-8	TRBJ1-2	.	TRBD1	CASSLAQGEGYTF	TGTGCCAGCAGCTTAGCGCAGGGGGAAGGCTACACCTTC
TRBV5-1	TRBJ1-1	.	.	CASSLVGGIRSHMLNTEAFF	TGCGCCAGCAGCTTGGTAGGGGGGATAAGGTCCCACATGTTGAACACTGAAGCTTTCTTT
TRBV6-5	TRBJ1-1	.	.	CASSYGGDTEAFF	TGTGCCAGCAGTTACGGTGGGGACACTGAAGCTTTCTTT
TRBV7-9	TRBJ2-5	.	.	CASSLRDREKETQYF	TGTGCCAGCAGCTTGAGAGACAGAGAAAAAGAGACCCAGTACTTC
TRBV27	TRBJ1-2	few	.	CASSLSILEDGYTF	TGTGCCAGCAGTTTATCTATATTGGAGGATGGCTACACCTTC
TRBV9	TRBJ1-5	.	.	CASSAVDGNQPQHF	TGTGCCAGCAGTGCGGTCGACGGCAATCAGCCCCAGCATTTT
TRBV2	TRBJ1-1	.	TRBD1	CASSEGGQGAYTEAFF	TGTGCCAGCAGTGAAGGGGGACAGGGGGCGTACACTGAAGCTTTCTTT
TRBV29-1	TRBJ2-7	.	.	CSVGAGATYEQYF	TGCAGCGTTGGGGCAGGGGCGACCTACGAGCAGTACTTC
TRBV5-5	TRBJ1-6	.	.	CASSSSTGTYSPLHF	TGTGCCAGCAGTTCGAGTACAGGGACCTATTCACCCCTCCACTTT
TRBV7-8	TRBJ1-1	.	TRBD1	CASSSQGYGTEAFF	TGTGCCAGCAGCTCACAGGGGTACGGCACTGAAGCTTTCTTT
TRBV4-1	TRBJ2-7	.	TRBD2	CASSQGLAEFYEQYF	TGCGCCAGCAGCCAAGGGCTAGCGGAGTTCTACGAGCAGTACTTC
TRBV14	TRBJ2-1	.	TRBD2	CASSQVPGLAAIEQFF	TGTGCCAGCAGCCAAGTTCCGGGACTAGCGGCGATCGAGCAGTTCTTC
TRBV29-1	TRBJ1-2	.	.	CSVGEGYGYTF	TGCAGCGTGGGGGAGGGCTATGGCTACACCTTC